The 3 T cell receptor beta chains below all came from one sample that was sequenced in a study of blood T cell repertoires in COVID-19. Sequencing was performed with immunoSEQ multiplex PCR; in TCRdb, only in-frame clones are kept and a portion is missing. Of roughly 60,000 clones listed, around 86% were seen once; the top ten hold roughly 1.2%. Sequencing was performed on peripheral blood. These receptors were taken from a man aged 35 to 55 with acute or convalescent COVID-19.

The chain has TRBV6-2 or TRBV6-3 and TRBJ1-1; tentatively, D is TRBD1 (5 bases). This CDR3 has 13 residues. V was pared by 2 bases and J by 4 bases, with 8 bases between. Looked up from germline, CDR1 is MNHEY and CDR2 is SVGEGT. The CDR3 region is CASSYMGLTEAFF. The CDR3 region has the DNA TGTGCCAGCAGTTACATGGGGCTCACTGAAGCTTTCTTT.

V and J are TRBV5-5 and TRBJ1-4; a possible D gene is TRBD1 (5 bases). This CDR3 has 14 residues. CDR1 SGHKS and CDR2 YYEKEE come from the germline V gene (reference sequence). The V and J ends lost 0 bases and 3 bases respectively, with 6 bases between them. CDR3 sequence (DNA): TGTGCCAGCAGCTTGGCAGGGTCTAATGAAAAACTGTTTTTT. This codes for CASSLAGSNEKLFF. The entire variable domain, with the rest obtained from reference TRBV5-5 and TRBJ1-4, is as follows: DAGVTQSPTHLIKTRGQQVTLRCSPISGHKSVSWYQQVLGQGPQFIFQYYEKEERGRGNFPDRFSARQFPNYSSELNVNALLLGDSALYLCASSLAGSNEKLFFGSGTQLSVL.

The CDR3 sequence is CASSFNYEQYF. CDR3 coding DNA: TGTGCCAGCAGTTTTAACTACGAGCAGTACTTC. The chain recombines TRBV25-1 with TRBJ2-7; no firm D call. The germline CDR1 and CDR2 sequences are MGHDK and SYGVNS. Between the trimmed V and J ends, which lost 5 bases and 3 bases, there was a span of 5 bases. This CDR3 is built from 11 residues.